This TCR beta chain comes out of a study of CD8 T cells in ankylosing spondylitis. CDR1 and CDR2 from the germline V gene are KGHSH and LQKENI. The CDR3 sequence is 16 residues long. V lost 3 bases, J lost 2 bases, and 9 bases stayed unmatched. Overall study findings and caveats: Peripheral blood held disease-linked clones only at relatively low frequency, and these were CD8+.

Making the TCR beta libraries involved quantitative 5'-RACE with molecular barcodes. One entry per CDR3 protein results from TCRdb running MiXCR on the 5' RACE reads. The repertoire holds some 240,000 distinct CDR3 sequences, over 15% seen once, with 25% to 40% in the top ten. This clonotype came up a few times. Its antigen is unknown. This receptor was identified in a male donor with ankylosing spondylitis or in good health (not recorded which). The rearrangement uses TRBV18 and TRBJ2-7; TRBD1 aligns across 8 bases. Input material: blood, either unsorted or a sorted T cell fraction (not recorded which). The CDR3 DNA sequence: TGTGCCAGCTCACCCCTTGGACAGGGAGGAGCCTACGAGCAGTACTTC. Its translation is CASSPLGQGGAYEQYF.